The 30 T cell receptor beta chains below all came from one sample that was sequenced in a study of CD8 T cells in ankylosing spondylitis. TCRdb itself ran the 5' RACE reads through MiXCR, one entry per CDR3 protein. Of approximately 190,000 distinct CDR3 sequences detected, 10% to 15% appear once; the ten largest clones hold 9.5% to 11%. Input material: blood, either unsorted or a sorted T cell fraction (not recorded which). Receptors originate from a female donor with ankylosing spondylitis or in good health (not recorded which).

This clonotype has just a few counts. As DNA, the CDR3 is TGTGCCAGCTCACCACGGCGCACGAGCTCCTACGAGCAGTACTTC. Translated, it gives CASSPRRTSSYEQYF. The chain combines TRBV18 with TRBJ2-7, with D hard to call. Looked up from germline, CDR1 is KGHSH and CDR2 is LQKENI. The CDR3 sequence is 15 residues long. Trimming shortened V by 1 base and J by 0 bases, and 10 bases separated the two germline ends. Filled out from reference TRBV18 and TRBJ2-7, the complete variable domain reads NAGVMQNPRHLVRRRGQEARLRCSPMKGHSHVYWYRQLPEEGLKFMVYLQKENIIDESGMPKERFSAEFPKEGPSILRIQQVVRGDSAAYFCASSPRRTSSYEQYFGPGTRLTVT.

This clonotype came up a few times. The rearrangement joins TRBV3-1 to TRBJ2-2; 14 nucleotides match TRBD2. From germline, CDR1 is LGHDT and CDR2 YNNKEL (reference sequence). The CDR3 has 18 amino acids. V dropped 4 bases and J dropped 7; count of bases not matched to a gene: 11. The DNA for the CDR3 is TGTGCCAGCAGCCTGACTAGCGGGAGGGCCTATGAGAGCGGGGAGCTGTTTTTT. Protein sequence: CASSLTSGRAYESGELFF.

J is TRBJ2-6 and V is TRBV14; 14 nucleotides match TRBD2. CDR1 and CDR2 from the germline V gene are SGHDN and FVKESK. J gave up 2 bases and V 3 bases, and 6 bases lay outside the gene matches. The CDR3 length is 19 residues. CDR3: CASSHHLGLAGAGANVLTF. CDR3 bases: TGTGCCAGCAGCCATCACTTGGGACTAGCGGGAGCTGGGGCCAACGTCCTGACTTTC.

The chain recombines TRBV5-4 with TRBJ2-2, with 8 bases lining up with TRBD1. The CDR3 is made up of 16 amino acids. The J segment lost 0 bases and the V segment lost 4 bases, leaving 5 bases of the junction unmatched. Germline CDR1 is SGHNT and CDR2 is YYREEE (reference sequence). This chain's CDR3 is CASSPGGGTNTGELFF. CDR3 coding DNA: TGTGCCAGCAGCCCAGGGGGCGGGACGAACACCGGGGAGCTGTTTTTT.

This clonotype was observed many times. The chain couples TRBV7-2 to TRBJ1-1, with 8 bases fitting TRBD1. The trim removed 5 bases at V and 5 bases at J, leaving 10 bases unmatched. The CDR3 runs 15 residues. The germline CDR1 and CDR2 sequences are SGHTA and FQGNSA. The CDR3 DNA sequence: TGTGCCAGCAGCCAAAACCAGGGGGCGGGGACTGAAGCTTTCTTT. Amino acids: CASSQNQGAGTEAFF.

This clonotype was detected many times. The chain carries TRBV12-3 or TRBV12-4 and TRBJ1-5; D gene unclear. V lost 3 bases to trimming and J lost 7 bases, with 13 bases between them. The length of the CDR3 is 14 residues. CDR3 DNA: TGTGCCAGCAGTTTTCTGGGCCTCGGCCAGCCCCAGCATTTT. It specifies CASSFLGLGQPQHF.

This rearrangement joins TRBV29-1 to TRBJ2-7, with 7 nucleotides matching TRBD2. The V and J ends lost 4 bases and 5 bases, in that order; junction bases with no gene match: 14. The CDR3 is 15 residues long. CDR1 and CDR2 (germline): SQVTM, ANQGSEA. The CDR3 DNA reads as TGCAGCGTTGGAGGAGGGAGGGCCAGAGCGAACGAGCAGTACTTC. As protein: CSVGGGRARANEQYF.

This clonotype was recorded at least ten times. The rearrangement links TRBV20-1 to TRBJ2-1; 7 bases match TRBD2. Germline-derived CDR1 and CDR2 are DFQATT and SNEGSKA (reference sequence). This CDR3 is 14 amino acids long. Trimming cost V 8 bases and J 5 bases; bases outside gene matches: 12. The CDR3 DNA follows: TGCAGTCTCATCAGCGGGATTGGGGACAATGAGCAGTTCTTC. This translates into CSLISGIGDNEQFF.

This clonotype was seen only a few times. This chain connects TRBV27 to TRBJ2-1; 7 positions match TRBD2. The V gene end was trimmed by 5 bases and the J gene end by 7 bases; junction bases not matched to a gene: 8. Germline V lookup: CDR1 MNHEY, CDR2 SMNVEV (reference sequence). The CDR3 runs 14 residues. Here the CDR3 reads CASSPGTISNEQFF. CDR3 coding DNA: TGTGCCAGCAGTCCGGGGACTATTTCAAATGAGCAGTTCTTC.

This clonotype was observed a handful of times. The J gene is TRBJ2-1, the V gene TRBV27; possibly TRBD1 for D (6 bases). Trimming stripped 0 bases from V and 4 bases from J, with 10 bases between. Germline lookup yields CDR1 MNHEY and CDR2 SMNVEV (reference sequence). The CDR3 has 15 amino acids. The CDR3 coding sequence is TGTGCCAGCAGTTTATCAGGGACACCTTACAATGAGCAGTTCTTC. It is translated as CASSLSGTPYNEQFF.

There are many counts of this clonotype. The conserved phenylalanine or tryptophan normally closing the CDR3 is absent here, so this likely arose from a read error. No DNA is shown, since the ends of the CDR3 on it are uncertain; the CDR3 is the one TCRdb lists. V gene TRBV21-1 combines with J gene TRBJ2-1; the table's D call, TRBD2, has no DNA check behind it. TRBV21-1 is designated a pseudogene. The CDR3 length is 9 residues, termini included. The CDR3 spells CASSIKGNA.

This clonotype was counted ten times or more. The genes are TRBV20-1 and TRBJ1-2; D remains ambiguous. Trimming cost V 3 bases and J 2 bases, with 7 bases left between them. CDR3 length: 12 residues. CDR1 and CDR2 from the germline V gene are DFQATT and SNEGSKA (reference sequence). For the CDR3, the DNA is TGCAGTGCTAGGTACGGGAACTATGGCTACACCTTC. Protein: CSARYGNYGYTF.

The chain has TRBV6-2 or TRBV6-3 and TRBJ2-7; maybe TRBD1 (5 bases). The CDR3 has 11 residues. The V end was cut by 2 bases, the J end by 6 bases, with 5 bases between. Germline CDR1 and CDR2: MNHEY and SVGEGT. CDR3 bases: TGTGCCAGCAGTTACGGGGCCGAGCAGTACTTC. As protein: CASSYGAEQYF.

This clonotype was picked up a small number of times. The chain carries TRBV30 and TRBJ1-1; D is possibly TRBD1 (6 bases). Trimming took off 1 base at V and 1 base at J, with 13 bases between the two ends. The length of the CDR3 is 15 residues. Germline V gene lookup returns CDR1 GTSNPN and CDR2 SVGIG (reference sequence). This CDR3 is CAWSAWPGENTEAFF. In DNA, the CDR3 is TGTGCCTGGAGTGCGTGGCCAGGGGAGAACACTGAAGCTTTCTTT.

V and J are TRBV2 and TRBJ1-4; 10 bases fit TRBD1. Germline CDR1 SNHLY, CDR2 FYNNEI. Losses at the gene ends were 8 bases for V and 3 bases for J; bases not matched to a gene: 6. The CDR3 totals 15 residues. The CDR3 protein is CASPRDRGSNEKLFF. As DNA, the CDR3 is TGTGCCAGCCCACGGGACAGGGGCTCTAATGAAAAACTGTTTTTT. Looking up the rest from reference TRBV2 and TRBJ1-4 gives the full variable domain: EPEVTQTPSHQVTQMGQEVILRCVPISNHLYFYWYRQILGQKVEFLVSFYNNEISEKSEIFDDQFSVERPDGSNFTLKIRSTKLEDSAMYFCASPRDRGSNEKLFFGSGTQLSVL.

A word on this clonotype: A much bigger clone sits one base away, suggesting this may be a read error. This sequence joins TRBV6-2 or TRBV6-3 and TRBJ2-3; D not resolved. This CDR3 is 12 amino acids long. Trimming took off 7 bases at V and 5 bases at J, with 10 bases between the two ends. Germline lookup yields CDR1 MNHEY and CDR2 SVGEGT. This CDR3 reads CASNSDGDTQYF. In nucleotides, the CDR3 is TGTGCCAGCAATTCGGACGGAGATACGCAGTATTTT.

This clonotype has at least ten counts. J is TRBJ2-7 and V is TRBV10-3; possibly TRBD2 for D (6 bases). The CDR3 contains 15 residues. V lost 10 bases and J lost 7, with 26 bases in between. Germline V gene data show CDR1 as ENHRY and CDR2 as SYGVKD. The CDR3 reads CASNVRDVGGGEQYF. CDR3 coding DNA: TGTGCCAGTAATGTCCGGGACGTCGGGGGTGGGGAGCAGTACTTC.

The table lists this clonotype with a few counts. The chain combines TRBV10-3 with TRBJ1-1; maybe TRBD1 (6 bases). CDR3 size: 13 residues. CDR1 and CDR2 (germline): ENHRY, SYGVKD. Trimming shortened V by 8 bases and J by 2 bases, and 12 bases separated the two germline ends. DNA for the CDR3: TGTGCCATCCGGACAGCTATTAACACTGAAGCTTTCTTT. Amino acid sequence: CAIRTAINTEAFF.

In this sample, this clonotype turned up a few times. The V gene is TRBV27, the J gene TRBJ2-7, with TRBD1 matching 8 bases. The CDR3 extends over 14 amino acids. From germline, CDR1 is MNHEY and CDR2 SMNVEV (reference sequence). Germline trimming cut 2 bases from V and 2 bases from J; bases unmatched to any gene: 2. CDR3 sequence: CASSLMDRAYEQYF. CDR3 DNA: TGTGCCAGCAGTTTAATGGACAGGGCCTACGAGCAGTACTTC.

Regarding this clonotype: This may arise from a read error, as a much more abundant clone is one base away. The chain couples TRBV21-1 to TRBJ2-7; TRBD1 was called by the table and not checked on the DNA. TRBV21-1 is noted as a pseudogene. The CDR3 sequence is 16 residues long. The CDR3 loop is CASSAPRSPSTYEQYF. DNA of the CDR3: TGTGCCAGCAGCGCTCCCCGGTCGCCTAGCACCTACGAGCAGTACTTC.

At least ten counts were recorded for this clonotype. The chain couples TRBV7-2 to TRBJ2-1; no clear D gene. The CDR3 has 13 residues. V lost 5 bases and J 5 bases, leaving 10 bases between the germline ends. CDR1 and CDR2 from the germline V gene are SGHTA and FQGNSA. The CDR3: CASSDLANNEQFF. The CDR3 DNA sequence: TGTGCCAGCAGCGATTTAGCCAACAATGAGCAGTTCTTC.

This clonotype was seen a few times. V is TRBV6-2 or TRBV6-3 and J is TRBJ2-2, with TRBD1 identical over 7 bases. This CDR3 spans 16 amino acids. Trimming removed 2 bases from V and 2 bases from J; junction bases left unmatched: 5. In germline, CDR1 is MNHEY, CDR2 SVGEGT. CDR3 DNA: TGTGCCAGCAGTTACCCTGGGACAGACAACACCGGGGAGCTGTTTTTT. It codes for CASSYPGTDNTGELFF.

The genes are TRBV29-1 and TRBJ2-3; TRBD2 aligns across 9 bases. Germline trimming cut 3 bases from V and 7 bases from J; bases unmatched to any gene: 8. Germline V CDR1 and CDR2: SQVTM, ANQGSEA. The CDR3 contains 14 residues. CDR3 protein: CSVDRGRAPNTQYF. The CDR3 DNA follows: TGCAGCGTTGATCGCGGGAGGGCCCCCAATACGCAGTATTTT.

There are many counts of this clonotype. The chain joins TRBV28 to TRBJ1-2; the match to TRBD1 covers 11 bases. Trimming at V came to 6 bases and at J to 5 bases, leaving 11 bases not matched to a gene. This CDR3 is 16 amino acids long. Per germline, CDR1 MDHEN and CDR2 SYDVKM. CDR3 in DNA: TGTGCCAGCAGAACCACGGGACAGGGGGAGGGTTATGGCTACACCTTC. Translation gives CASRTTGQGEGYGYTF.

This chain links TRBV11-3 with TRBJ2-1, with 8 positions matching TRBD1. The CDR3 loop spans 14 amino acids. Germline values: CDR1 SGHNT, CDR2 YENEEA. The junction had 9 bases not matched to a gene; V was cut back by 5 bases and J by 9 bases. CDR3 coding DNA: TGTGCCAGCAGCCCAAGGACAGGGATGGGTGAGCAGTTCTTC. The encoded protein is CASSPRTGMGEQFF.

This clonotype was recorded at least ten times. The J gene is TRBJ2-2, the V gene TRBV7-8, with D uncertain. From germline, CDR1 is SGHVS and CDR2 FQNEAQ. This CDR3 spans 11 amino acids. Between the trimmed V and J ends, which lost 11 bases and 0 bases, there was a span of 4 bases. CDR3 residues: CAGSNTGELFF. CDR3 in DNA: TGTGCCGGCTCGAACACCGGGGAGCTGTTTTTT.

The chain uses TRBV19 and TRBJ1-1, with TRBD1 identical over 7 bases. With 1 base clipped from V and 5 bases from J, the junction kept 7 bases outside the gene matches. CDR1 and CDR2 (germline): LNHDA, SQIVND (reference sequence). CDR3 length: 15 amino acids. The CDR3 sequence is CASSIAGGGRTEAFF. Written as DNA, the CDR3 is TGTGCCAGTAGTATAGCAGGGGGGGGGAGGACTGAAGCTTTCTTT.

This rearrangement joins TRBV19 to TRBJ1-4, with D perhaps TRBD1 (5 bases). This CDR3 has 18 residues. The V and J ends lost 0 bases and 1 base respectively, with 15 bases between them. Germline loops: CDR1 LNHDA, CDR2 SQIVND (reference sequence). The chain's CDR3 is CASSIDYGTTGTNEKLFF. In DNA form, the CDR3 reads TGTGCCAGTAGTATAGACTATGGGACGACTGGAACTAATGAAAAACTGTTTTTT.

This clonotype was seen ten or more times. This chain joins TRBV7-9 and TRBJ1-1; tentatively, D is TRBD1 (5 bases). CDR3 size: 17 residues. From germline, CDR1 is SEHNR and CDR2 FQNEAQ (reference sequence). Trimming pared 10 bases from V and 0 bases from J, leaving 24 bases between. DNA for the CDR3: TGTGCCACCAACCCCCCAAAGGTCCGACAGCTGAACACTGAAGCTTTCTTT. Its translation: CATNPPKVRQLNTEAFF.

Only a few counts were recorded for this clonotype. The J gene is TRBJ1-1, the V gene TRBV20-1; TRBD1 aligns across 11 bases. With 5 bases clipped from V and 12 bases from J, the junction kept 8 bases outside the gene matches. CDR3 size: 12 residues. Germline V lookup: CDR1 DFQATT, CDR2 SNEGSKA (reference sequence). The CDR3 reads CSAAGQGEVSFF. Here the CDR3 DNA reads TGCAGTGCTGCGGGACAGGGGGAGGTATCTTTCTTT.